Included here is one T cell receptor beta chain sequence, with context. The antigen remains unidentified. The source of the sample is a study of T cell repertoires in cytomegalovirus infection. On the study more broadly: Public TCR beta signature analysis indicated the presence of both CMV infection and matching HLA type.

Study-wide results and limits: HLA-C-restricted CMV-specific TCR beta clonotypes were dominant in the ex vivo response.

TCRdb analysed the reads with MiXCR anew, one entry per CDR3 protein. The table lists around 49,000 distinct CDR3 sequences, 20% to 25% of them singletons. The V end was cut by 4 bases, the J end by 1 base, with 10 bases between. The CDR3 is 14 residues long. Germline V gives CDR1 SGHVS, CDR2 FQNEAQ. The receptor was derived from a human donor in good health (CMV status not recorded). Some clones in this sample may be carry-over from other donors' samples. The input for sequencing was CD8+ T cells from cultured PBMCs, taken from culture after CMV antigen stimulation. V and J are TRBV7-8 and TRBJ2-5; D not certain. CDR3 residues: CASSYRTFQETQYF. The DNA for the CDR3 is TGTGCCAGCAGCTATAGGACCTTCCAAGAGACCCAGTACTTC. Together with reference TRBV7-8 and TRBJ2-5, the CDR3 gives the full variable domain: GAGVSQSPRYKVAKRGQDVALRCDPISGHVSLFWYQQALGQGPEFLTYFQNEAQLDKSGLPSDRFFAERPEGSVSTLKIQRTQQEDSAVYLCASSYRTFQETQYFGPGTRLLVL.